The 26 T cell receptor beta chains presented below share a single source sample, sequenced in a study of T cell responses to AZD1222 COVID-19 vaccine. The table came from immunoSEQ multiplex PCR; TCRdb's copy has only in-frame clones and leaves some out. The data show about 100,000 clones, approximately 90% seen once. The sample in question was peripheral blood, obtained on day 0 of AZD1222 vaccination. These receptors all stem from an adult in good health.

The V call is TRBV7-2, the J call TRBJ2-3, with 9 nucleotides matching TRBD1. V was pared by 1 base and J by 2 bases, with 4 bases of the junction left unmatched. The V gene's germline CDR1 is SGHTA and CDR2 FQGNSA. This CDR3 is 16 amino acids long. CDR3 sequence: CASSLGGTGYTDTQYF. The CDR3, as DNA: TGTGCCAGCAGCTTAGGTGGGACAGGGTACACAGATACGCAGTATTTT.

The CDR3 coding sequence is TGCGCCAGCAGCTTGACGCATCGACTTGACTATGGCTACACCTTC. Its protein product is CASSLTHRLDYGYTF. The rearrangement links TRBV5-1 to TRBJ1-2; D unclear. The germline V gene encodes CDR1 SGHRS and CDR2 YFSETQ. V lost 1 base and J lost 3, with 13 bases in between. This CDR3 spans 15 amino acids.

The J gene is TRBJ1-5, the V gene TRBV19; the D gene is possibly TRBD1 (6 bases). The V end lost 4 bases, the J end lost 7 bases, and 11 bases lay between the germline ends. This CDR3 comprises 13 residues. CDR1 is LNHDA and CDR2 is SQIVND in the germline V gene (reference sequence). CDR3 in amino acids: CASSTGVGQPQHF. CDR3 DNA: TGTGCCAGTAGTACAGGGGTGGGACAGCCCCAGCATTTT.

The rearrangement links TRBV5-4 to TRBJ1-3; D not certain. With 4 bases removed from V and 2 bases from J, the gap between germline ends came to 10 bases. The CDR3 has 14 residues. Germline values: CDR1 SGHNT, CDR2 YYREEE (reference sequence). The CDR3 DNA is TGTGCCAGCAGCCCCAGCCCCGCTGGAAACACCATATATTTT. Translating it yields CASSPSPAGNTIYF.

The CDR3 region has the DNA TGTGCCAGCAGTTACGGCGGGAGTACCGCAGATACGCAGTATTTT. It encodes CASSYGGSTADTQYF. The V call is TRBV6-5, the J call TRBJ2-3; 7 bases line up with TRBD2. The germline gives CDR1 MNHEY, CDR2 SVGAGI. The CDR3 totals 15 residues. V trimming: 2 bases; J trimming: 4 bases; junction bases outside the gene matches: 6.

This chain joins TRBV5-5 and TRBJ2-6; D may be TRBD2 (5 bases). Trimming shortened V by 3 bases and J by 5 bases, and 12 bases separated the two germline ends. The CDR3 sequence is 15 residues long. The germline CDR1 and CDR2 sequences are SGHKS and YYEKEE (reference sequence). CDR3 protein: CASSSWTVRANVLTF. CDR3 in DNA: TGTGCCAGCAGCTCTTGGACTGTAAGGGCCAACGTCCTGACTTTC.

The rearrangement joins TRBV24-1 to TRBJ2-1; 7 nucleotides align to TRBD1. V lost 4 bases and J lost 6; bases outside the gene matches: 5. CDR1 and CDR2 from the germline V gene are KGHDR and SFDVKD. This CDR3 is built from 14 residues. The CDR3 bases are TGTGCCACCAGTGAAACGGCAGGGGGCAATGAGCAGTTCTTC. Protein: CATSETAGGNEQFF.

This chain joins TRBV27 and TRBJ1-5; D unresolved. The germline V gene has CDR1 MNHEY and CDR2 SMNVEV (reference sequence). The CDR3 sequence is 12 residues long. V gave up 4 bases and J gave up 7 bases, with 8 bases separating them. The CDR3 loop is CASSSRGQPQHF. In nucleotides, the CDR3 is TGTGCCAGCAGTTCAAGAGGACAGCCCCAGCATTTT.

The V call is TRBV5-1, the J call TRBJ1-3, with D perhaps TRBD1 (5 bases). Germline V gene lookup returns CDR1 SGHRS and CDR2 YFSETQ. CDR3 size: 15 residues. The V gene lost 5 bases and the J gene lost 0 bases, with 12 bases spanning the gap. This chain's CDR3 is CASRMGLSSGNTIYF. In nucleotides, the CDR3 is TGCGCCAGCAGGATGGGGCTGAGCTCTGGAAACACCATATATTTT.

The V gene is TRBV4-2, the J gene TRBJ1-6, with 7 bases matching TRBD1. The V segment lost 4 bases and the J segment 6 bases; nucleotides outside the gene matches: 3. CDR1 LGHNA and CDR2 YNFKEQ come from the germline V gene. CDR3 length equals 14 residues. CDR3 sequence reads: CASSPGQLNSPLHF. CDR3 nucleotide sequence: TGTGCCAGCAGCCCGGGACAGCTTAATTCACCCCTCCACTTT.

The rearrangement links TRBV7-6 to TRBJ1-3; D is perhaps TRBD1 (5 bases). Between the trimmed V and J ends, which lost 1 base and 3 bases, there was a span of 13 bases. CDR3 length: 16 residues. The germline V gene has CDR1 SGHVS and CDR2 FNYEAQ. Here the CDR3 DNA reads TGTGCCAGCAGCTTAGAGGTTGGGGGTTTTGGAAACACCATATATTTT. Translation gives CASSLEVGGFGNTIYF.

This clone has more than one count but fewer than ten. The rearrangement uses TRBV10-2 and TRBJ1-5; 11 nucleotides line up with TRBD1. Germline V gives CDR1 WSHSY, CDR2 SAAADI. V lost 6 bases to trimming and J lost 7 bases; unmatched junction nucleotides: 8. There are 15 residues in the CDR3. The CDR3: CASRIGQGARQPQHF. In DNA, the CDR3 is TGCGCCAGCAGAATAGGACAGGGGGCGAGGCAGCCCCAGCATTTT.

The chain has TRBV5-1 and TRBJ2-7; TRBD1 might be the D (5 bases). The length of the CDR3 is 13 residues. Per germline, CDR1 SGHRS and CDR2 YFSETQ. V dropped 2 bases and J dropped 7 bases, with 13 bases sitting between them. In DNA form, the CDR3 reads TGCGCCAGCAGCTTCCAGCCAGGGAAAGAGCAGTACTTC. Amino acid sequence: CASSFQPGKEQYF.

V and J are TRBV7-8 and TRBJ1-1; D uncertain. The germline gives CDR1 SGHVS, CDR2 FQNEAQ. The CDR3 has 13 amino acids. Deletions cut 4 bases from V and 0 bases from J, with 6 bases between. The CDR3 coding sequence is TGTGCCAGCAGCTCGCTAATGAACACTGAAGCTTTCTTT. Amino acid sequence: CASSSLMNTEAFF. The full variable domain, rest sourced from reference TRBV7-8 and TRBJ1-1, is GAGVSQSPRYKVAKRGQDVALRCDPISGHVSLFWYQQALGQGPEFLTYFQNEAQLDKSGLPSDRFFAERPEGSVSTLKIQRTQQEDSAVYLCASSSLMNTEAFFGQGTRLTVV.

The chain recombines TRBV11-1 with TRBJ1-4; D gene ambiguous. Germline-derived CDR1 and CDR2 are SGHAT and FQDESV (reference sequence). Between the trimmed V and J ends, which lost 1 base and 4 bases, there was a span of 10 bases. The CDR3 runs 15 residues. This CDR3 reads CASSLGQQINEKLFF. CDR3 DNA: TGTGCCAGCAGCTTAGGCCAGCAAATTAATGAAAAACTGTTTTTT.

The DNA for the CDR3 is TGTGCCAGCAGCATAGGAAGTATTCCCTACGAGCAGTACTTC. Translation gives CASSIGSIPYEQYF. The chain recombines TRBV3-1 (or the pseudogene TRBV3-2) with TRBJ2-7; D is unclear. This CDR3 region has 14 residues. The germline gives CDR1 LGHDT, CDR2 YNNKEL (reference sequence). V lost 5 bases, J lost 2 bases, and 13 bases lay in between.

The chain links TRBV9 to TRBJ2-7; perhaps TRBD1 as D (6 bases). The CDR3 consists of 11 residues. V was cut by 8 bases and J by 5 bases, with 11 bases left in between. The germline V gene has CDR1 SGDLS and CDR2 YYNGEE. CDR3 amino acids: CASSSGDEQYF. CDR3 nucleotides: TGTGCCAGTAGCTCAGGGGACGAGCAGTACTTC.

V and J are TRBV2 and TRBJ2-7; 14 positions agree with TRBD2. Germline V gene sequence: CDR1 SNHLY, CDR2 FYNNEI. Germline trimming cut 6 bases from V and 4 bases from J; bases unmatched to any gene: 14. CDR3 size: 18 residues. CDR3: CASRGGTSGRIFRYEQYF. CDR3 sequence (DNA): TGTGCCAGCAGGGGAGGGACTAGCGGGAGAATCTTCAGATACGAGCAGTACTTC.

The table lists this clone with a count of one. This rearrangement joins TRBV7-3 to TRBJ2-7; D unclear. With 2 bases removed from V and 2 bases from J, the gap between germline ends came to 13 bases. Germline lookup yields CDR1 SGHTA and CDR2 FQGTGA. The CDR3 is 15 amino acids. The CDR3 bases are TGTGCCAGCAGCTTATGGGATAGTGCCGCCTACGAGCAGTACTTC. Its translation is CASSLWDSAAYEQYF.

The rearrangement uses TRBV3-1 (or the pseudogene TRBV3-2) and TRBJ2-7, with D possibly TRBD1 on 5 matching bases. The CDR3 length is 15 residues. Trimming pared 1 base from V and 3 bases from J, leaving 13 bases between. Germline V gene data show CDR1 as LGHDT and CDR2 as YNNKEL (reference sequence). The CDR3 coding sequence is TGTGCCAGCAGCCAAGGCATAGACAGAAACTACGAGCAGTACTTC. Its translation is CASSQGIDRNYEQYF.

The rearrangement uses TRBV2 and TRBJ1-5; 7 bases match TRBD1. CDR1 SNHLY and CDR2 FYNNEI come from the germline V gene. Losses at the gene ends were 4 bases for V and 5 bases for J; bases not matched to a gene: 8. The CDR3 has 15 amino acids. CDR3 protein: CASSVRQGGYQPQHF. The CDR3 coding sequence is TGTGCCAGCAGTGTAAGGCAGGGGGGTTATCAGCCCCAGCATTTT.

The chain is built from TRBV14 and TRBJ1-2; no firm D call. Trimming took 4 bases from V and 2 from J, leaving 5 bases between them. This CDR3 is built from 12 residues. From germline, CDR1 is SGHDN and CDR2 FVKESK. The CDR3 protein is CASSLGNYGYTF. Written as DNA, the CDR3 is TGTGCCAGCAGCCTTGGGAACTATGGCTACACCTTC.

The chain combines TRBV6-5 with TRBJ1-2; D remains ambiguous. The V end lost 4 bases, the J end lost 6 bases, and 18 bases lay between the germline ends. The CDR3 has 15 residues. CDR1 MNHEY and CDR2 SVGAGI come from the germline V gene. DNA for the CDR3: TGTGCCAGCAGTTCGTCCGGGGTCCCTGGGAATGGCTACACCTTC. This codes for CASSSSGVPGNGYTF.

This clone occurred a few times. The CDR3 reads CASSYGGQGSRSPLHF. CDR3 sequence (DNA): TGTGCCAGCAGTTACGGCGGACAGGGAAGTAGATCACCCCTCCACTTT. The J gene is TRBJ1-6, the V gene TRBV6-5; TRBD1 matches 8 bases. The germline gives CDR1 MNHEY, CDR2 SVGAGI. The V and J ends lost 2 bases and 10 bases, in that order; junction bases with no gene match: 10. The CDR3 is 16 amino acids.

The V gene is TRBV7-2, the J gene TRBJ2-7; no clear D. The CDR3 extends over 12 amino acids. V lost 0 bases and J lost 5, with 5 bases in between. Germline V lookup: CDR1 SGHTA, CDR2 FQGNSA. The CDR3: CASSLAFHEQYF. CDR3 nucleotide sequence: TGTGCCAGCAGCTTAGCATTCCACGAGCAGTACTTC.

V gene TRBV30 combines with J gene TRBJ2-5, with TRBD1 identical over 7 bases. V dropped 1 base and J dropped 4; count of bases not matched to a gene: 9. CDR3 size: 15 residues. Germline V lookup: CDR1 GTSNPN, CDR2 SVGIG (reference sequence). CDR3 residues: CAWSGIGGWGETQYF. CDR3 bases: TGTGCCTGGAGTGGAATAGGGGGCTGGGGAGAGACCCAGTACTTC.